This TCR beta chain derives from a study of CD8+ T cells in alopecia areata listed by TCRdb under 2018. In the study overall: The treated patients took part in an open-label pilot trial in which moderate-to-severe alopecia areata was treated with oral tofacitinib at 5 to 10 mg twice daily. Tofacitinib was given for 6 to 18 months, followed by 6 months of follow-up off drug to assess delayed response and recurrence. Disease severity in treated patients was measured with the SALT score, which quantifies the percentage of affected scalp surface area. To study T cell clonal expansion in alopecia areata, the researchers applied high-throughput TCRbeta sequencing to both the C3H/HeJ mouse model and human patients. Human TCRbeta sequencing covered scalp tissue and sorted CD4+ and CD8+ peripheral blood T cells from patchy and totalis/universalis alopecia areata patients and healthy controls. Patients on tofacitinib were biopsied at baseline and after 4 and 24 weeks of treatment, and several of the patients also had a later scalp biopsy. Clonality in the scalp was compared among normal scalp (n=4), patchy alopecia areata scalp (n=8), and alopecia totalis/universalis scalp (n=8). RNA came from the PAXgene miRNA kit for fixed scalp, the miRNeasy kit for PBMCs, and the RNeasy kit for mouse skin. TCRbeta CDR3 regions were amplified by immunoSEQ multiplex PCR using 35 Vbeta forward and 13 Jbeta reverse primers. Broad study findings and their caveats: Unlike mouse skin, which is dominated by gammadelta T cells, normal human skin has resident alphabeta T cells that are also sequenced, and this complicates analysis of the scalp TCR repertoire. Because the treated cohort was small and included a single nonresponder, larger studies are needed to assess links between baseline CD8+ expansion and response. During tofacitinib treatment, many expanded lesional clones stuck around in both scalp and blood, and this persistence may partly explain why relapse happens after treatment is stopped. Tofacitinib significantly lowered scalp clonality and the number of expanded CD8+ clones among the top 100 scalp clones. Higher clonality and more expanded CD8+ clones were observed in lesional scalp than in normal scalp, particularly in alopecia totalis/universalis, a finding suggestive of antigenic drive. Shared TCR sequences between patients were less evident than in mice, which may be partly attributable to HLA diversity in the patient population.

Its CDR3 holds 11 amino acids, cysteine through phenylalanine. Only the CDR3 DNA stays, 33 bases, in frame from base 1. Cut back by 0 bases and 6 bases, the V and J ends lie 3 bases apart. CDR1 GTSNPN and CDR2 SVGIG are derived from the germline V gene (reference sequence). Receptor amplification or capture employed the immunoSEQ multiplex PCR assay. RNA was extracted from all samples and reverse transcribed into cDNA, which served as template for TCR sequencing. SuperScript III was used to make first-strand cDNA, primed with a 2:1 mix of oligo-dT and random hexamers. A synthetic immune receptor repertoire was used to measure amplification bias, and any remaining bias was corrected computationally. The original methods were these. After raw reads were preprocessed to remove errors, the CDR3 was defined following IMGT conventions as running from the conserved cysteine to phenylalanine. Clonality was calculated as 1 minus Shannon entropy normalized by log2 of the number of productive unique TCRs. Whether each scalp clone was CD4 or CD8 was inferred by checking scalp TCRbeta sequences against the CD4 and CD8 repertoires from sorted blood. This immuneACCESS table, as held by TCRdb, lists in-frame sequences with V and J called but not all clones. Of the missing ones, under half trace to an unresolved V gene in checked studies; the others have no known cause. The V and J calls and clone size were taken over from that table, and D and trimming were inferred from the DNA. In all, the sample holds approximately 300,000 clones, and 58% of those were seen once. The top ten hold about 1.7% of the sample.

Worth noting for this clone: What antigen it recognizes has not been identified. No much larger clone is present one base from it, and per-base qualities are unavailable.

The time point label here, explained by the study, means: less than 30 weeks on oral tofacitinib. Sample treatment or condition, as interpreted from the label and publication: oral pan-JAK inhibitor, 5-10 mg twice daily. From alopecia areata patients, peripheral blood was collected along with lesional scalp punch biopsies. After PBMCs were isolated by density centrifugation and stained for CD3, CD4 and CD8, a FACSAria was used to sort CD4+ and CD8+ T cells. The chain is assembled from TRBV30 and TRBJ1-3; no D gene is confidently identified. Sequences were derived from CD4+ T cells sorted from blood, sampled at week 24, from a patient treated with tofacitinib. This TCR was recovered from a human donor with alopecia areata. The nucleotides are TGTGCCTGGAGTGTCTTAAACACCATATATTTT. This encodes CAWSVLNTIYF.